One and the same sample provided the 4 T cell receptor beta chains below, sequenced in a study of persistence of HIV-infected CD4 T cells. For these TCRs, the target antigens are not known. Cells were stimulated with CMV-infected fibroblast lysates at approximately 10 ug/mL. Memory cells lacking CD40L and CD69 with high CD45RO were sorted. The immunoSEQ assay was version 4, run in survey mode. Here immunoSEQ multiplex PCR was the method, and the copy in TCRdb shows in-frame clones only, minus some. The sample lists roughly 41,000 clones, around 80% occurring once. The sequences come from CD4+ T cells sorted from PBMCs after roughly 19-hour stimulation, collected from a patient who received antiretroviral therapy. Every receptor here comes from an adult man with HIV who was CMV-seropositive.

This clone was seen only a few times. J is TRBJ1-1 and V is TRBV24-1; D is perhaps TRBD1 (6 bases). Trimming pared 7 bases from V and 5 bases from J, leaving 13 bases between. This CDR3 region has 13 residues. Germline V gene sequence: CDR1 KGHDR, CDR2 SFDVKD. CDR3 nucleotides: TGTGCCACCAGCCGAACAGGGAGAACTGAAGCTTTCTTT. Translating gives CATSRTGRTEAFF.

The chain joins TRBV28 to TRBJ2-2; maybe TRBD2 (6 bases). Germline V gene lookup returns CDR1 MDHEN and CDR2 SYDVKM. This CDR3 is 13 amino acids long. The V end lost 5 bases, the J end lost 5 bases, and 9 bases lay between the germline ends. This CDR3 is CASSPGTTGELFF. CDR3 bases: TGTGCCAGCAGTCCCGGGACTACCGGGGAGCTGTTTTTT.

Here the CDR3 reads CASSLSPSGNTIYF. The CDR3 DNA follows: TGTGCCAGCAGTTTATCGCCCTCTGGAAACACCATATATTTT. The V call is TRBV27, the J call TRBJ1-3; D remains unclear. Trimming removed 0 bases at V and 0 bases at J, with 3 bases between. Germline V gives CDR1 MNHEY, CDR2 SMNVEV (reference sequence). CDR3 length equals 14 residues.

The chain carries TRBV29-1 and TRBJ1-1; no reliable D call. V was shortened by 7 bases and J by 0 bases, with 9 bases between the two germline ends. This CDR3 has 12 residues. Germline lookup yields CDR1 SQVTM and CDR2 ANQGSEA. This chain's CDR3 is CSGGDMNTEAFF. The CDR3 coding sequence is TGCAGCGGGGGTGATATGAACACTGAAGCTTTCTTT.